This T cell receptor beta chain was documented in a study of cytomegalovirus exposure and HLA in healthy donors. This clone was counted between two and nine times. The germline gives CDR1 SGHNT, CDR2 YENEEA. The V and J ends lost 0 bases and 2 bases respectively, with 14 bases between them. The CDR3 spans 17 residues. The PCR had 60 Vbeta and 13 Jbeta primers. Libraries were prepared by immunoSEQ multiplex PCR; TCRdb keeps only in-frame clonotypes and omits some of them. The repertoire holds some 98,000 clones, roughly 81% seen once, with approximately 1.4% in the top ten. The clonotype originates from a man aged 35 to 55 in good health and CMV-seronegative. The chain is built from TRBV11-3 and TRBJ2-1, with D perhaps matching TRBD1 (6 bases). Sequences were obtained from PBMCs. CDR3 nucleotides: TGTGCCAGCAGCTTAGATCCGGCAGGGGTTACCTACAATGAGCAGTTCTTC. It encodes CASSLDPAGVTYNEQFF.